Shown below are 18 T cell receptor beta chains from a single sample sequenced in a study of Ad26.COV2.S vaccination and SARS-CoV-2 variants. Specified treatment: roughly 20 received Ad26.COV2.S at low or high dose, single or two shots; about 5 received placebo; per-sample allocation not given. All samples were drawn on day 63, counting from the first vaccine or placebo injection. Repertoires were generated with immunoSEQ multiplex PCR, while TCRdb's copy carries only in-frame clones and drops some. The table has 400,000 to 450,000 clones, 92% seen once. The sequences come from peripheral blood, collected in a trial of Ad26.COV2.S vaccine versus placebo. The receptors derive from a person between 18 and 59 years old who received the Ad26.COV2.S COVID-19 vaccine or a placebo.

This sequence joins TRBV28 and TRBJ1-6; D is unclear. The V gene's germline CDR1 is MDHEN and CDR2 SYDVKM. There are 16 residues in the CDR3. Trimming removed 3 bases from V and 6 bases from J, with 15 bases in between. The CDR3 reads CASSFRSGEFNSPLHF. CDR3 nucleotides: TGTGCCAGCAGTTTTCGTTCAGGCGAGTTTAATTCACCCCTCCACTTT.

This clone is a singleton in its sample. Since no conserved phenylalanine or tryptophan closes the CDR3, a read error is the likely cause. No DNA is shown, since the ends of the CDR3 on it are uncertain; the CDR3 is the one TCRdb lists. V gene TRBV11-3 combines with J gene TRBJ1-1; no DNA check was done on the table's D call, TRBD1. The germline V gene encodes CDR1 SGHNT and CDR2 YENEEA. The CDR3 extends over 9 residues, inclusive of both ends. The CDR3 sequence is CASRTGRCE.

V is TRBV27 and J is TRBJ2-7, with a possible D match to TRBD1 (5 bases). Trimming took off 4 bases at V and 2 bases at J, with 12 bases between the two ends. Germline V gives CDR1 MNHEY, CDR2 SMNVEV (reference sequence). The CDR3 covers 14 residues. Here the CDR3 DNA reads TGTGCCAGCAGTTCACCTGACAGAACCTACGAGCAGTACTTC. Its protein is CASSSPDRTYEQYF.

This rearrangement joins TRBV6-5 to TRBJ2-1; TRBD2 matches at 10 bases. There are 16 residues in the CDR3. The J segment lost 4 bases and the V segment lost 1 base, leaving 4 bases of the junction unmatched. Germline lookup yields CDR1 MNHEY and CDR2 SVGAGI. The CDR3 region is CASSYLASGGYNEQFF. The CDR3, as DNA: TGTGCCAGCAGTTACTTAGCTAGCGGGGGATACAATGAGCAGTTCTTC.

The V gene is TRBV15, the J gene TRBJ2-7, with a tentative D call TRBD2 (6 bases). CDR3 length: 15 amino acids. The V end was cut by 5 bases, the J end by 2 bases, with 16 bases between. CDR1 LNHNV and CDR2 YYDKDF come from the germline V gene (reference sequence). CDR3 nucleotides: TGTGCCACCAGCCCTGATGGAGGGGTCACCTACGAGCAGTACTTC. Amino acids: CATSPDGGVTYEQYF.

On this clone: Other nucleotide sequences from this sample produce the same CDR3. The J gene is TRBJ1-1, the V gene TRBV6-5; the D gene is possibly TRBD1 (5 bases). The germline V gene encodes CDR1 MNHEY and CDR2 SVGAGI. The CDR3 is 13 amino acids. Trimming shortened V by 2 bases and J by 5 bases, and 9 bases separated the two germline ends. CDR3 nucleotides: TGTGCCAGCAGTTACGGGGGAAGGACTGAAGCTTTCTTT. Protein product: CASSYGGRTEAFF.

The chain couples TRBV9 to TRBJ2-7, with 9 bases that match TRBD1. V dropped 3 bases and J dropped 5; count of bases not matched to a gene: 9. The CDR3 extends over 15 amino acids. The V gene's germline CDR1 is SGDLS and CDR2 YYNGEE. The CDR3 DNA is TGTGCCAGCAGCGCTCCCCCGGGACAGGGAGACGAGCAGTACTTC. It codes for CASSAPPGQGDEQYF.

The chain combines TRBV4-3 with TRBJ2-6; D unresolved. Germline values: CDR1 LGHNA, CDR2 YSLEER. Between the trimmed V and J ends, which lost 2 bases and 0 bases, there was a span of 11 bases. The CDR3 runs 17 residues. CDR3 sequence (DNA): TGCGCCAGCAGCCAAACTCTCCAACACTCTGGGGCCAACGTCCTGACTTTC. Encoded protein: CASSQTLQHSGANVLTF.

The chain combines TRBV7-6 with TRBJ1-3, with TRBD1 matching 9 bases. The V gene end was trimmed by 2 bases and the J gene end by 0 bases; junction bases not matched to a gene: 5. The germline gives CDR1 SGHVS, CDR2 FNYEAQ. The CDR3 totals 17 residues. CDR3: CASSLLQGANSGNTIYF. The CDR3 DNA follows: TGTGCCAGCAGCTTATTACAGGGGGCGAACTCTGGAAACACCATATATTTT. The complete variable domain, with remaining parts taken from reference TRBV7-6 and TRBJ1-3, reads GAGVSQSPRYKVTKRGQDVALRCDPISGHVSLYWYRQALGQGPEFLTYFNYEAQQDKSGLPNDRFSAERPEGSISTLTIQRTEQRDSAMYRCASSLLQGANSGNTIYFGEGSWLTVV.

V is TRBV28 and J is TRBJ1-2; D is unresolved. V was trimmed by 2 bases and J by 0 bases, leaving 4 bases between them. The CDR3 length is 13 residues. Germline V CDR1 and CDR2: MDHEN, SYDVKM. CDR3 DNA: TGTGCCAGCAGTTTACCAGCTAACTATGGCTACACCTTC. This translates into CASSLPANYGYTF.

As DNA, the CDR3 is TGTGCCAGTAGTACGACAGGGGGGCCGCAGTACTTC. Protein: CASSTTGGPQYF. The V call is TRBV19, the J call TRBJ2-7; the match to TRBD1 covers 9 bases. Germline CDR1 is LNHDA and CDR2 is SQIVND (reference sequence). The CDR3 loop spans 12 amino acids. Germline trimming cut 4 bases from V and 9 bases from J; bases unmatched to any gene: 4.

The chain joins TRBV11-3 to TRBJ2-1; the D gene could be TRBD1 or TRBD2 (5 bases each). This CDR3 is built from 16 residues. V was pared by 1 base and J by 0 bases, with 10 bases between. The V gene's germline CDR1 is SGHNT and CDR2 YENEEA. The CDR3 sequence is CASSLGAGSSYNEQFF. DNA for the CDR3: TGTGCCAGCAGCTTAGGGGCAGGGAGCTCCTACAATGAGCAGTTCTTC.

The chain couples TRBV5-6 to TRBJ1-1; no firm D call. The CDR3 totals 15 residues. The germline CDR1 and CDR2 sequences are SGHDT and YYEEEE. The germline V and J ends were trimmed by 3 bases and 2 bases, with 14 bases remaining between them. This CDR3 is CASSSPSLGNTEAFF. For the CDR3, the DNA is TGTGCCAGCAGCTCCCCATCGTTAGGAAACACTGAAGCTTTCTTT. Looking up the rest from reference TRBV5-6 and TRBJ1-1 gives the full variable domain: DAGVTQSPTHLIKTRGQQVTLRCSPKSGHDTVSWYQQALGQGPQFIFQYYEEEERQRGNFPDRFSGHQFPNYSSELNVNALLLGDSALYLCASSSPSLGNTEAFFGQGTRLTVV.

The J gene is TRBJ2-2, the V gene TRBV6-5; TRBD2 agrees at 8 bases. V was pared by 7 bases and J by 6 bases, with 10 bases of the junction left unmatched. This CDR3 spans 15 amino acids. Germline assignment: CDR1 MNHEY and CDR2 SVGAGI. CDR3: CASNLLGGAAGELFF. The CDR3 DNA is TGTGCCAGCAACTTACTCGGGGGGGCGGCCGGGGAGCTGTTTTTT.

The J gene is TRBJ1-1, the V gene TRBV7-9; unclear D gene. V shed 0 bases and J shed 3 bases, with 8 bases lying between them. CDR3 length: 14 amino acids. Germline CDR1 and CDR2: SEHNR and FQNEAQ (reference sequence). CDR3 sequence reads: CASSLAWTDTEAFF. CDR3 DNA: TGTGCCAGCAGCTTAGCGTGGACCGACACTGAAGCTTTCTTT.

The gene calls are TRBV7-9 and TRBJ2-7; D may match TRBD1 or TRBD2 (6 bases each). The ends were cut back, 1 base at V and 4 bases at J, with 17 bases in the middle. Germline V gives CDR1 SEHNR, CDR2 FQNEAQ (reference sequence). CDR3 length equals 16 residues. The CDR3 spells CASSLEGGLASYEQYF. DNA of the CDR3: TGTGCCAGCAGCTTAGAAGGGGGGCTAGCGTCGTACGAGCAGTACTTC.

This chain links TRBV5-6 with TRBJ2-7; D remains ambiguous. The CDR3 is made up of 15 amino acids. Per the germline V gene, CDR1 is SGHDT and CDR2 is YYEEEE. The V and J ends lost 6 bases and 2 bases respectively, with 18 bases between them. The CDR3 DNA sequence: TGTGCCAGCATCGCAGGTCGGATCACCCCCTACGAGCAGTACTTC. Translated, it gives CASIAGRITPYEQYF.

The chain recombines TRBV5-8 with TRBJ1-1, with 11 bases identical to TRBD1. Germline CDR1 is SGHTS and CDR2 is YDEGEE. Germline trimming cut 2 bases from V and 7 bases from J; bases unmatched to any gene: 22. The CDR3 runs to 20 residues. CDR3 bases: TGTGCCAGCAGCTTTCCTTTCGGGACAGGGGGGAGCTCCAGCATAGGTGAAGCTTTCTTT. Translated: CASSFPFGTGGSSSIGEAFF.